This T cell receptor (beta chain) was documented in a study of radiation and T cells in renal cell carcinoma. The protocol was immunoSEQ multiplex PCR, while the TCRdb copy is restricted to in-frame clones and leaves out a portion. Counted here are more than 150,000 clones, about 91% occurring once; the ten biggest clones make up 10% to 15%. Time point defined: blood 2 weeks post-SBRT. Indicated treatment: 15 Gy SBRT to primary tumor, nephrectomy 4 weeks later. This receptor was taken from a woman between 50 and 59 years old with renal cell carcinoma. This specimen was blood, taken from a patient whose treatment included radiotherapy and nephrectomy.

DNA of the CDR3: TGTGCCAGTAGTAGTGGATTTCGGTATGGCTACACCTTC. Amino acid sequence: CASSSGFRYGYTF. This rearrangement joins TRBV19 to TRBJ1-2; the D is unclear. Germline V gene data show CDR1 as LNHDA and CDR2 as SQIVND (reference sequence). The CDR3 extends over 13 amino acids. Trimming stripped 4 bases from V and 5 bases from J, with 11 bases between.